This T cell receptor (beta chain) was profiled in a study of shared clonotypes between healthy human individuals. For each subset, genomic DNA was distributed in equal portions over several immunoSEQ plates. Authors' methods: Filtering of immunoSEQ junctional sequences could not match full-length read filtering. Libraries were prepared by immunoSEQ multiplex PCR; TCRdb keeps only in-frame clonotypes and omits some of them. The V and J calls and clone size are taken from that table; D and trimming were inferred from the DNA. The sample has 300,000 or so clones, roughly 70% seen once. There are many counts of this clone. Into CD45RA+ naive and CD45RA-negative memory subsets, the CD4+ cells were split. V was trimmed by 5 bases and J by 5 bases, leaving 19 bases between them. The CDR3 consists of 16 residues. Germline lookup yields CDR1 MNHEY and CDR2 SMNVEV (reference sequence).

This clonotype originated in a man aged 25 to 45 in good health. The material sequenced was memory CD4+ T cells sorted from blood. Described subset: CD45RA-negative fraction. The chain links TRBV27 to TRBJ1-5; D gene ambiguous. The CDR3 bases are TGTGCCAGCAGTCCCCACGGGGAGGGTGATGATCAGCCCCAGCATTTT. This gives the protein CASSPHGEGDDQPQHF.